This TCR beta chain was recovered during a study of cytomegalovirus exposure and HLA in healthy donors. Overall study results and limits: Most likely, a cluster of highly shared sequence variants arose as a sequencing artifact. Presence/absence comparisons presumed near-even sequencing depth among donors. A list of roughly 180 TCR beta chains associated with cytomegalovirus was given. Reports described diagnosis of cytomegalovirus status by the classifier as highly specific and sensitive.

PCR was performed using 60 Vbeta and 13 Jbeta primers. Sequencing used immunoSEQ multiplex PCR; TCRdb keeps in-frame clones, though not all of them. Of about 140,000 clones listed, roughly four fifths are singletons. V shed 5 bases, J shed 10 bases, and the junction held 13 bases outside the gene matches. CDR1 SNHLY and CDR2 FYNNEI come from the germline V gene. This CDR3 contains 15 residues. With regard to this clone: Its matching antigen is unknown.

The TCR comes from a woman aged 40-49 years in good health and CMV-seronegative. Specimen: PBMCs. This chain joins TRBV2 and TRBJ1-1, with 10 nucleotides matching TRBD1. The CDR3 sequence: CASSRRDRTGGIAFF. CDR3 in DNA: TGTGCCAGCAGTCGCCGAGATAGGACAGGGGGAATAGCTTTCTTT.